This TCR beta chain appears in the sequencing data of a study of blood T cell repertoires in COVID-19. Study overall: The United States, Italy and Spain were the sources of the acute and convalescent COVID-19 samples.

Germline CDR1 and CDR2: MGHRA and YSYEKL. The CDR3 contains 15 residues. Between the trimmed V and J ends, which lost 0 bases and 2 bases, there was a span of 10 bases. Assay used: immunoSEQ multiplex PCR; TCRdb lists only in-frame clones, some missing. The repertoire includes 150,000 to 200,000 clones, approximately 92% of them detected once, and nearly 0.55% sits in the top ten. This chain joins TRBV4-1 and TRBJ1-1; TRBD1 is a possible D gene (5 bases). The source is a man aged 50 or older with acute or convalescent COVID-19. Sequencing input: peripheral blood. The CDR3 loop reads CASSQDQGSNTEAFF. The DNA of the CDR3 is TGCGCCAGCAGCCAAGATCAGGGATCCAACACTGAAGCTTTCTTT.